This TCR beta chain was profiled in a study of B cell selection in AIRE deficiency. Regulatory T cells were sorted as CD4+CD25hiCD127low/negative. Clones were read by immunoSEQ multiplex PCR, and TCRdb kept only the in-frame ones, dropping some. The repertoire holds roughly 24,000 clones, with around 93% as singletons. This CDR3 comprises 13 residues. CDR1 and CDR2 from the germline V gene are MNHEY and SVGAGI. The trim removed 5 bases at V and 6 bases at J, leaving 1 base unmatched. This sequence was found in a human donor in good health. This chain connects TRBV6-5 to TRBJ2-2, with 9 bases identical to TRBD1. The sequenced sample was CD4+CD25+ Tregs sorted from PBMCs. The CDR3 loop reads CASSRQGAGELFF. The CDR3 DNA reads as TGTGCCAGCAGTAGACAGGGGGCCGGGGAGCTGTTTTTT.